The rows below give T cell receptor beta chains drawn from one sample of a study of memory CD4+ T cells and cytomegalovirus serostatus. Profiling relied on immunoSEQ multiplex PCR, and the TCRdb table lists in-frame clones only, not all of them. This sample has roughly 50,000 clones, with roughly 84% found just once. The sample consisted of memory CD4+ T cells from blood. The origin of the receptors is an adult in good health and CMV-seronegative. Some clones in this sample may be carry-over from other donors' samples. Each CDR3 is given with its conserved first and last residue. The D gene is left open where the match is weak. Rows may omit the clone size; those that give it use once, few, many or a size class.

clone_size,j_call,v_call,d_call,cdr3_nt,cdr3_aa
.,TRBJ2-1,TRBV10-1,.,TGCGCCAGCAGTGAGTCCGGAACAGGGAGATACAATGAGCAGTTCTTC,CASSESGTGRYNEQFF
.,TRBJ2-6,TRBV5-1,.,TGCGCCAGCAGCGGTGACTCTGGGGCCAACGTCCTGACTTTC,CASSGDSGANVLTF
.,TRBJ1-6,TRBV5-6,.,TGTGCCAGCAGCTTCCAGACTAATTCACCCCTCCACTTT,CASSFQTNSPLHF
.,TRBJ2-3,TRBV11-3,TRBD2,TGTGCCAGCAGTCCTGGACTAGCGCGCACAGATACGCAGTATTTT,CASSPGLARTDTQYF
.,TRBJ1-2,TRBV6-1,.,TGTGCCAGCAGAGACCCGGGCGGAGTAAATGGCTACACCTTC,CASRDPGGVNGYTF
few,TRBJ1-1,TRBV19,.,TGTGCCACCCCGGGAGGGAACACTGAAGCTTTCTTT,CATPGGNTEAFF
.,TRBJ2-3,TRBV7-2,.,TGTGCCAGCAGCTTAGCGGGGGCTGATACGCAGTATTTT,CASSLAGADTQYF
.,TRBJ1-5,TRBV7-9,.,TGTGCCAGCAGCCGAGAGACACGAAACCGACAGGCTAGCAATCAGCCCCAGCATTTT,CASSRETRNRQASNQPQHF
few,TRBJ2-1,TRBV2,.,TGTGCCAGCCGCCTGACAGCTTACAATGAGCAGTTCTTC,CASRLTAYNEQFF
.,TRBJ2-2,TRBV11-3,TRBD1,TGTGCCAGCAGCTTAGGTTGGACAGGAAAGGACGGGGAGCTGTTTTTT,CASSLGWTGKDGELFF
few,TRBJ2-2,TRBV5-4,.,TGTGCCAGCAGCTCACGTCTCGGCGGGGAGCTGTTTTTT,CASSSRLGGELFF
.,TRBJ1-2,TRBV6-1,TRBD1,TGTGCCGGAAGACAGGGAAAGAACTATGGCTACACCTTC,CAGRQGKNYGYTF
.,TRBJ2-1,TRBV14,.,TGTGCCAGCAGCCAAGATTCTGGAGGATACAATGAGCAGTTCTTC,CASSQDSGGYNEQFF
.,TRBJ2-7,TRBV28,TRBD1,TGTGCCAGCAACTCCGGGACAGCCTACGAGCAGTACTTC,CASNSGTAYEQYF
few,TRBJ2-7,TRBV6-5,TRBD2,TGTGCCAGCAGGGTTAGCGGGAGCTCCTACGAGCAGTACTTC,CASRVSGSSYEQYF
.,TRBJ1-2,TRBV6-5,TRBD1,TGTGCCAGCAGTTATCTCGACAGGGAAGGCTACACCTTC,CASSYLDREGYTF
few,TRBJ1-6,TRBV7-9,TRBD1,TGTGCCAGCAGCTCAGGACAGGGGGAAGGTTCACCCCTCCACTTT,CASSSGQGEGSPLHF
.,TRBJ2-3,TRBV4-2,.,TGTGCCAGCAGCCAAGATTTTAGGAGTTCGGGGACAGATACGCAGTATTTT,CASSQDFRSSGTDTQYF
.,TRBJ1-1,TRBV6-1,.,TGTGCCAGCGTGCAGGGTAGTCGGACTGAAGCTTTCTTT,CASVQGSRTEAFF
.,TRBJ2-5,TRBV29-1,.,TGCAGCGCAAAGAGGGGGAGGGCCCTCGTTGGGGAGACCCAGTACTTC,CSAKRGRALVGETQYF
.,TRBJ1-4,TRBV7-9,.,TGTGCCAGCATCGGAGGAGCAGCAACTAATGAAAAACTGTTTTTT,CASIGGAATNEKLFF
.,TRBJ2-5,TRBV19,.,TGTGCCAGTAGTATAGGAGCAGGGGCGAGGGAGACCCAGTACTTC,CASSIGAGARETQYF
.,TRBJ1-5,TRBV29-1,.,TGCAGCGTTGATCAGGGCCTCAATCAGCCCCAGCATTTT,CSVDQGLNQPQHF
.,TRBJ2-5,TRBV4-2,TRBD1,TGTGCCAGCAGCCAACGGACAGGGGGTTCAGAGACCCAGTACTTC,CASSQRTGGSETQYF
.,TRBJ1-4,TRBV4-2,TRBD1,TGTGCCAGCAGCCAAGAAGTAGGGGACAGGGGGTTTGAAAAACTGTTTTTT,CASSQEVGDRGFEKLFF
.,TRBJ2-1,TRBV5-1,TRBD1,TGCGCCAGCAGCAGTTCCCGGGACAGGGGGGGCAATGAGCAGTTCTTC,CASSSSRDRGGNEQFF
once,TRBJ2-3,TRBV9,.,TGTGCCAGCAGCGTAGACTCCTCCCCGGACGGCGACTCAGATACGCAGTATTTT,CASSVDSSPDGDSDTQYF
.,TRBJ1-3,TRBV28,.,TGTGCCAGCAGCCCCGGCAGGGCATCGAGAAACACCATATATTTT,CASSPGRASRNTIYF
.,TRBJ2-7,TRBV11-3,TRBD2,TGTGCCAGCAGTTCTACTAGCGGTTTAAGCTCCTACGAGCAGTACTTC,CASSSTSGLSSYEQYF
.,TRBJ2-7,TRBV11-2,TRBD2,TGTGCCAGCAGCGCAGCGACTAGCGGGAGTTCCTACGAGCAGTACTTC,CASSAATSGSSYEQYF
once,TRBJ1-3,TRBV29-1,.,TGCAGCGTGAAACAGAGACACTCTGGAAACACCATATATTTT,CSVKQRHSGNTIYF
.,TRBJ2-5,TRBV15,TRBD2,TGTGCCACCAGCAGAGAAGGGGGACTAGCGCGACAAGAGACCCAGTACTTC,CATSREGGLARQETQYF
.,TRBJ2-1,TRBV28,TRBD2,TGTGCCAGCAGGCTAGCGGAACATGAGCAGTTCTTC,CASRLAEHEQFF